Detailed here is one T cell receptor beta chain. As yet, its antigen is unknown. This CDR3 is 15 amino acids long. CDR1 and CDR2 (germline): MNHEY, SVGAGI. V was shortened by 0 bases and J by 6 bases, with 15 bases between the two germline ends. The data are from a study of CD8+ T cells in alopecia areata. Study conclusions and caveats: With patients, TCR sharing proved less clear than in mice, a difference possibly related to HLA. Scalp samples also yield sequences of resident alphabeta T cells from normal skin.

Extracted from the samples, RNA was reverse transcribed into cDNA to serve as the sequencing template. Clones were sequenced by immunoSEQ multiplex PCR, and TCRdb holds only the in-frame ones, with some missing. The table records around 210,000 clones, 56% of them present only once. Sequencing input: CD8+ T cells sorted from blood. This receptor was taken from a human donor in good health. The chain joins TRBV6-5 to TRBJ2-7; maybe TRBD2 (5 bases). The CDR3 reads CASSYSGGLDAEQYF. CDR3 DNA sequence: TGTGCCAGCAGTTACTCGGGCGGGCTTGACGCCGAGCAGTACTTC.